This T cell receptor (beta chain) was sequenced in a study of blood T cells in healthy people across ages. V lost 4 bases, J lost 5 bases, and 16 bases lay in between. This CDR3 is built from 14 residues. Germline values: CDR1 SGHRS, CDR2 YFSETQ. Using a J-beta primer mix together with a sample-barcoded 5' primer, a second PCR was run for roughly 6 to 12 cycles. TCRdb called the 5' RACE reads again in MiXCR, with one record for every CDR3 protein. This table holds approximately 320,000 distinct CDR3 sequences, roughly 26% found once. The source is a woman aged 65 to 85 in good health. Sequenced material: blood. The rearrangement joins TRBV5-1 to TRBJ2-7; tentative D call: TRBD1 (6 bases). The CDR3 reads CASSPAGVPHEQYF. In DNA form, the CDR3 reads TGCGCCAGCAGCCCTGCAGGGGTTCCCCACGAGCAGTACTTC.